This T cell receptor (beta chain) was retrieved from a study of regulatory T cells in long-lasting Graves disease. Whole-study context: Persistence in Graves' disease denoted antithyroid drug use beyond 5 years alongside positive TSH receptor antibodies.

Remarks on this clonotype: Its specificity is unknown.

Time point described: persistent/refractory GD, antithyroid drugs over 5 years with positive TRAb. PBMC RNA served as the TCR library source. The study, taken as a whole, reports: Thyroid tissue went unexamined; only peripheral blood was analyzed.

Construction of the TCR beta libraries employed iRepertoire HTBI primers in conjunction with Arm-PCR of CDR3 regions. MiXCR was run by TCRdb on the multiplex PCR reads, yielding one entry per CDR3 protein. The repertoire includes some 430,000 distinct CDR3 sequences, 20% to 25% of them detected once, and roughly 7.7% sits in the top ten. This sequence was found in a female donor with Graves disease. Sequencing used peripheral blood mononuclear cells (PBMCs), obtained when the disease was refractory, from a patient treated with antithyroid drugs.

The chain's CDR3 is CASSFTGGRSGANVLTF. CDR3 DNA: TGTGCCAGCAGCTTCACAGGGGGCAGATCTGGGGCCAACGTCCTGACTTTC. The chain is built from TRBV7-9 and TRBJ2-6; 9 positions agree with TRBD1. J lost 1 base, V lost 3 bases, and 4 bases had no gene match. The CDR3 has 17 residues. Germline V gene sequence: CDR1 SEHNR, CDR2 FQNEAQ (reference sequence).